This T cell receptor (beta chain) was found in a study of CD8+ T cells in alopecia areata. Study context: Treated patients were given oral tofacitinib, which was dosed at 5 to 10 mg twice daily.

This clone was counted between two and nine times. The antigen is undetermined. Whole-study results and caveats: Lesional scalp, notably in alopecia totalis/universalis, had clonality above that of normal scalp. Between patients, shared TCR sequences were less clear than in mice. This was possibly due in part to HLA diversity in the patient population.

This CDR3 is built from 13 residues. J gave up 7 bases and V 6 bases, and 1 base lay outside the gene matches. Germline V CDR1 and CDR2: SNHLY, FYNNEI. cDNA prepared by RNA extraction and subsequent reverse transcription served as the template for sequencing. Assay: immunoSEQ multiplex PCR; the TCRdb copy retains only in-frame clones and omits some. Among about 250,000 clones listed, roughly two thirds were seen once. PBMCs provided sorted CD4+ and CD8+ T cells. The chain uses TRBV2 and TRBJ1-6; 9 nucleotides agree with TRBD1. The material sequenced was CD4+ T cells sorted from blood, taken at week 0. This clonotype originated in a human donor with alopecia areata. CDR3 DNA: TGTGCCAGCAGAGGGACAGGGAATTCACCCCTCCACTTT. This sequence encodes CASRGTGNSPLHF.